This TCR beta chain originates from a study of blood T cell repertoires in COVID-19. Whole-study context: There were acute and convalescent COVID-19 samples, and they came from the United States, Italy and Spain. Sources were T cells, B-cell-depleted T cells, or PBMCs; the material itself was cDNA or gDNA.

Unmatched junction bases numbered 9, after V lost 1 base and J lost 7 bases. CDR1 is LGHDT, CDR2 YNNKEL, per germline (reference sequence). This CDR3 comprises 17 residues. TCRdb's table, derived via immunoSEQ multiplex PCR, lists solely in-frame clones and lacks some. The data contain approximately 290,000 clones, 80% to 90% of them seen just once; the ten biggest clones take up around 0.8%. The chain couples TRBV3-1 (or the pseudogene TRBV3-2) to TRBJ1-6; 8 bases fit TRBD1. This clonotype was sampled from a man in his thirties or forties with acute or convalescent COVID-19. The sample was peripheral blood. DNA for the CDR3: TGTGCCAGCAGCCAAGTAAGGACAGGGTACGGGAATTCACCCCTCCACTTT. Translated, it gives CASSQVRTGYGNSPLHF.